Listed below are T cell receptor beta chains from one sample, sequenced in a study of blood T cell repertoires in COVID-19. Measured with immunoSEQ multiplex PCR; TCRdb has only the in-frame clones, and not every one. In the table there are approximately 210,000 clones, 83% of which are singletons. Material: peripheral blood. These receptors were obtained from a woman aged 40-49 years with active or convalescent COVID-19. Both conserved end residues are part of each CDR3. A D gene is named only where the DNA matches it firmly. Clone size is shown for a subset of rows, as once, few, many or a class of expanded clone.

V gene,J gene,clone size,D gene,CDR3 protein,CDR3 DNA
TRBV15,TRBJ1-1,-,-,CATSPWGQGNTEAFF,TGTGCCACCAGCCCGTGGGGGCAGGGTAACACTGAAGCTTTCTTT
TRBV20-1,TRBJ2-3,-,TRBD2,CSASIAGGGTDTQYF,TGCAGTGCTAGTATAGCGGGAGGGGGCACAGATACGCAGTATTTT
TRBV20-1,TRBJ2-2,-,TRBD2,CSASSGRGTGELFF,TGCAGTGCCAGTAGCGGGAGGGGCACCGGGGAGCTGTTTTTT
TRBV7-8,TRBJ1-1,-,TRBD1,CASSADRRMNTEAFF,TGTGCCAGCAGCGCGGACAGGCGGATGAACACTGAAGCTTTCTTT
TRBV4-1,TRBJ2-1,-,TRBD2,CASSPPGPGGVGNEQFF,TGCGCCAGCAGCCCACCGGGGCCGGGGGGGGTCGGTAATGAGCAGTTCTTC
TRBV19,TRBJ1-2,-,-,CASSIGRIRDGYGYTF,TGTGCCAGTAGTATCGGGAGAATAAGGGATGGATATGGCTACACCTTC
TRBV27,TRBJ1-1,few,-,CASSPLGGAGAEAFF,TGTGCCAGCAGTCCCCTAGGGGGGGCGGGAGCTGAAGCTTTCTTT
TRBV29-1,TRBJ2-3,-,TRBD1,CSARGQGRPDTQYF,TGCAGCGCCCGGGGACAGGGCCGCCCAGATACGCAGTATTTT
TRBV30,TRBJ2-7,-,TRBD1,CAWRGQGKSSYEQYF,TGTGCCTGGAGAGGACAGGGAAAAAGCTCCTACGAGCAGTACTTC
TRBV7-2,TRBJ2-7,-,TRBD2,CASSLRGGSASSYEQYF,TGTGCCAGCAGCTTACGGGGGGGGTCTGCCAGCTCCTACGAGCAGTACTTC
TRBV25-1,TRBJ2-5,-,-,CASSPQGRETQYF,TGTGCCAGCAGTCCCCAGGGTCGCGAGACCCAGTACTTC
TRBV7-2,TRBJ1-4,-,-,CASSLLRDDEKLFF,TGTGCCAGCAGCCTACTGCGAGATGATGAAAAACTGTTTTTT
TRBV6-4,TRBJ2-1,-,TRBD2,CASSSRLAGGHEQFF,TGTGCCAGCAGTTCCAGGCTAGCGGGGGGGCATGAGCAGTTCTTC
TRBV5-6,TRBJ1-6,-,TRBD1,CASSSGGANSPLHF,TGTGCCAGCAGCTCAGGGGGAGCAAATTCACCCCTCCACTTT
TRBV24-1,TRBJ2-4,-,TRBD1,CATSDNRQGNIQYF,TGTGCCACCAGTGATAATAGACAGGGAAACATTCAGTACTTC
TRBV4-1,TRBJ2-3,-,-,CASSPERARGDTQYF,TGCGCCAGCAGCCCAGAGAGGGCTAGGGGGGATACGCAGTATTTT
TRBV2,TRBJ2-5,-,TRBD1,CASSGTGKETQYF,TGTGCCAGCAGTGGGACAGGCAAAGAGACCCAGTACTTC
TRBV18,TRBJ1-2,few,TRBD1,CASSPNRGANYGYTF,TGTGCCAGCTCACCTAACAGGGGGGCTAACTATGGCTACACCTTC
TRBV13,TRBJ1-2,once,-,CASSLRGPDYTF,TGTGCCAGCAGCTTACGAGGGCCGGACTACACCTTC
TRBV5-4,TRBJ1-4,-,TRBD1,CASSFSGTGNEKLFF,TGTGCCAGCAGCTTTTCCGGGACAGGGAATGAAAAACTGTTTTTT
TRBV7-9,TRBJ2-1,-,-,CASSLRREQFF,TGTGCCAGCAGCTTAAGGAGAGAGCAGTTCTTC
TRBV24-1,TRBJ2-1,-,-,CATSEPSRDWANEQFF,TGTGCCACCAGTGAACCTAGCCGGGACTGGGCCAATGAGCAGTTCTTC
TRBV19,TRBJ1-1,-,TRBD1,CASGRTGTDTEAFF,TGTGCCAGTGGACGGACAGGTACGGACACTGAAGCTTTCTTT
TRBV5-1,TRBJ2-5,-,-,CASSLANREETQYF,TGCGCCAGCAGCTTGGCCAACAGAGAAGAGACCCAGTACTTC
TRBV4-2,TRBJ1-1,-,-,CASSPVGVNTEAFF,TGTGCCAGCAGCCCGGTGGGCGTTAACACTGAAGCTTTCTTT
TRBV6-2/TRBV6-3,TRBJ1-6,few,TRBD1,CASSRDSENNSPLHF,TGTGCCAGCAGTCGGGACAGCGAAAATAATTCACCCCTCCACTTT
TRBV6-2/TRBV6-3,TRBJ2-6,-,TRBD1,CASSVHPGDRVYSGANVLTF,TGTGCCAGCAGTGTACACCCGGGGGACAGGGTGTACTCTGGGGCCAACGTCCTGACTTTC
TRBV7-9,TRBJ2-7,few,-,CASSVNSHYEQYF,TGTGCCAGCAGCGTGAACAGCCACTACGAGCAGTACTTC